One sample yielded the 23 T cell receptor beta chains listed below, sequenced in a study of TIL therapy for anti-PD-1-resistant metastatic lung cancer. Time point in this sample: pre-treatment sample, taken before nivolumab and TIL therapy. Pleural nodules or supraclavicular lymph nodes made up most of the excised metastases sampled. This was the immunoSEQ v3 assay. The table came from immunoSEQ multiplex PCR; TCRdb's copy has only in-frame clones and leaves some out. This sample has about 50,000 clones; 65% to 80% occur once, and the top ten carry approximately 5.6%. The sequences come from tumor tissue, collected at baseline. Source of these receptors: a person aged 30 to 80 with non-small cell lung cancer.

This chain joins TRBV6-1 and TRBJ2-3; the match to TRBD2 covers 11 bases. This CDR3 comprises 17 residues. V was pared by 1 base and J by 4 bases, with 7 bases of the junction left unmatched. Per the germline V gene, CDR1 is MNHNS and CDR2 is SASEGT. As DNA, the CDR3 is TGTGCCAGCAGTGAAGATGAGCTAGCGGGGGGTCCAGATACGCAGTATTTT. Its translation is CASSEDELAGGPDTQYF.

The chain has TRBV7-2 and TRBJ1-1; D is undetermined. This CDR3 comprises 14 residues. CDR1 and CDR2 from the germline V gene are SGHTA and FQGNSA. V dropped 0 bases and J dropped 5 bases, with 10 bases sitting between them. The CDR3 sequence: CASSLALWGTEAFF. In nucleotides, the CDR3 is TGTGCCAGCAGCTTAGCGCTATGGGGAACTGAAGCTTTCTTT.

This clone was detected only a few times. V gene TRBV4-1 combines with J gene TRBJ2-5, with D possibly matching TRBD1 (5 bases). The CDR3 extends over 17 amino acids. CDR1 and CDR2 (germline): MGHRA, YSYEKL. With 1 base removed from V and 2 bases from J, the gap between germline ends came to 17 bases. CDR3 DNA sequence: TGCGCCAGCAGCCAAGTTGGGCCAGACAGACCACAAGAGACCCAGTACTTC. Its translation: CASSQVGPDRPQETQYF.

This chain connects TRBV27 to TRBJ2-4, with 10 bases matching TRBD1. CDR1 and CDR2 from the germline V gene are MNHEY and SMNVEV (reference sequence). The CDR3 is made up of 14 amino acids. With 5 bases clipped from V and 5 bases from J, the junction kept 3 bases outside the gene matches. The CDR3 is CASSRGTGENIQYF. The CDR3 DNA is TGTGCCAGCAGTAGAGGGACAGGGGAAAACATTCAGTACTTC.

The rearrangement joins TRBV5-1 to TRBJ1-1; D gene ambiguous. The CDR3 contains 15 residues. Germline V gene lookup returns CDR1 SGHRS and CDR2 YFSETQ. V lost 3 bases to trimming and J lost 1 base, with 13 bases between them. CDR3 bases: TGCGCCAGCAGCTCAGGCCCAGGTTCGAACACTGAAGCTTTCTTT. This gives the protein CASSSGPGSNTEAFF.

The chain couples TRBV11-2 to TRBJ2-5; D is possibly TRBD1 (5 bases). V lost 5 bases and J 2 bases, leaving 12 bases between the germline ends. The germline CDR1 and CDR2 sequences are SGHAT and FQNNGV. This CDR3 contains 14 residues. CDR3 nucleotide sequence: TGTGCCAGCAGCCCGGACATTAGGCAAGAGACCCAGTACTTC. Its translation is CASSPDIRQETQYF.

The V and J genes are TRBV27 and TRBJ2-7; the D is unclear. V dropped 6 bases and J dropped 4 bases, with 16 bases sitting between them. CDR1 and CDR2 from the germline V gene are MNHEY and SMNVEV (reference sequence). This CDR3 comprises 14 residues. This CDR3 reads CASRLSVLQYEQYF. The DNA for the CDR3 is TGTGCCAGCAGGCTCTCGGTCCTCCAATACGAGCAGTACTTC.

This chain connects TRBV2 to TRBJ1-2; D is ambiguous. This CDR3 region has 12 residues. Germline CDR1 is SNHLY and CDR2 is FYNNEI. The V end lost 5 bases, the J end lost 8 bases, and 12 bases lay between the germline ends. The CDR3 coding sequence is TGTGCCAGCAGTCGGAGGGATCGAGGCTACACCTTC. It yields the protein CASSRRDRGYTF.

The chain combines TRBV21-1 with TRBJ1-5. TRBV21-1 is termed a pseudogene. This CDR3 spans 12 amino acids. CDR3 amino acids: CASRTDNQPQHF. The CDR3 nucleotides are TGTGCCAGCAGGACGGACAATCAGCCCCAGCATTTT.

This sequence joins TRBV6-5 and TRBJ1-4; TRBD1 matches 8 bases. Looked up from germline, CDR1 is MNHEY and CDR2 is SVGAGI. Losses at the gene ends were 1 base for V and 5 bases for J; bases not matched to a gene: 3. The CDR3 is 15 residues long. The CDR3 DNA is TGTGCCAGCAGTTACTACGGACAGGGAAATGAAAAACTGTTTTTT. Protein product: CASSYYGQGNEKLFF.

The chain employs TRBV7-8 and TRBJ2-5; D gene ambiguous. The CDR3 consists of 12 residues. The germline gives CDR1 SGHVS, CDR2 FQNEAQ. Trimming cost V 1 base and J 6 bases, with 6 bases left between them. The CDR3 coding sequence is TGTGCCAGCAGCTTAGGATGGAAGACCCAGTACTTC. Residues: CASSLGWKTQYF.

The chain couples TRBV19 to TRBJ2-1, with a weak D call TRBD1 (6 bases). Germline values: CDR1 LNHDA, CDR2 SQIVND (reference sequence). Trimming took off 7 bases at V and 0 bases at J, with 16 bases between the two ends. The CDR3 is 16 residues long. CDR3 loop: CASNLQGPSSYNEQFF. As DNA, the CDR3 is TGTGCCAGTAACCTACAGGGACCCAGCTCCTACAATGAGCAGTTCTTC.

The V call is TRBV14, the J call TRBJ2-7, with 8 bases matching TRBD1. Germline V gives CDR1 SGHDN, CDR2 FVKESK. With V trimmed by 5 bases and J by 3 bases, 6 bases remained unmatched. The CDR3 loop spans 14 amino acids. The CDR3 bases are TGTGCCAGCAGCTCGCGGACAGGGAACTACGAGCAGTACTTC. It translates to CASSSRTGNYEQYF.

The V and J genes are TRBV5-1 and TRBJ2-7, with a possible D match to TRBD2 (5 bases). Germline assignment: CDR1 SGHRS and CDR2 YFSETQ. Trimming took off 7 bases at V and 7 bases at J, with 15 bases between the two ends. The CDR3 is 12 residues long. Here the CDR3 DNA reads TGCGCCAGCGGGGAACCCCCGGGGGAGCAGTACTTC. This codes for CASGEPPGEQYF.

The rearrangement joins TRBV4-3 to TRBJ1-2; D is unresolved. Trimming pared 0 bases from V and 1 base from J, leaving 15 bases between. The length of the CDR3 is 17 residues. CDR1 and CDR2 (germline): LGHNA, YSLEER. The CDR3 is CASSQESGVRYNYGYTF. The CDR3 DNA sequence: TGCGCCAGCAGCCAAGAGTCGGGTGTACGCTATAACTATGGCTACACCTTC.

The chain links TRBV7-9 to TRBJ1-2; 12 nucleotides line up with TRBD1. The CDR3 loop spans 16 amino acids. Losses at the gene ends were 4 bases for V and 2 bases for J; bases not matched to a gene: 5. Germline CDR1 SEHNR, CDR2 FQNEAQ (reference sequence). CDR3 residues: CASSSGQGATNYGYTF. In nucleotides, the CDR3 is TGTGCCAGCAGCTCGGGACAGGGGGCTACCAACTATGGCTACACCTTC.

This clone was seen only a few times. This sequence joins TRBV5-4 and TRBJ2-2; 9 positions agree with TRBD1. CDR1 and CDR2 (germline): SGHNT, YYREEE (reference sequence). The CDR3 loop spans 16 amino acids. J gave up 3 bases and V 0 bases, and 3 bases lay outside the gene matches. The CDR3, as DNA: TGTGCCAGCAGCTTGGGGGGACAGGGATACACCGGGGAGCTGTTTTTT. As protein: CASSLGGQGYTGELFF.

The rearrangement uses TRBV9 and TRBJ1-1; D not resolved. Germline V gives CDR1 SGDLS, CDR2 YYNGEE. The CDR3 contains 13 residues. The germline V and J ends were trimmed by 0 bases and 2 bases, with 5 bases remaining between them. CDR3 bases: TGTGCCAGCAGCGTAGCCAGAAACACTGAAGCTTTCTTT. Translation gives CASSVARNTEAFF.

The chain joins TRBV6-1 to TRBJ1-3, with 7 nucleotides matching TRBD1. The CDR3 spans 14 residues. The germline V gene has CDR1 MNHNS and CDR2 SASEGT. The J segment lost 0 bases and the V segment lost 7 bases, leaving 3 bases of the junction unmatched. The CDR3 spells CASTGGNSGNTIYF. CDR3 bases: TGTGCCAGCACAGGGGGGAACTCTGGAAACACCATATATTTT.

The chain combines TRBV6-7 with TRBJ1-1; D gene ambiguous. TRBV6-7 is an open reading frame whose function is uncertain. CDR3 size: 11 residues. Between the trimmed V and J ends, which lost 2 bases and 5 bases, there was a span of 3 bases. The CDR3 nucleotides read TGTGCCAGCAGTTACGGGACTGAAGCTTTCTTT. Translating gives CASSYGTEAFF.

CDR3 amino acids: CASSYSGRDYEQYF. The CDR3 nucleotides are TGTGCCAGCAGTTACTCAGGCAGGGACTACGAGCAGTACTTC. The J gene is TRBJ2-7, the V gene TRBV6-5; a weak D match, TRBD1 (5 bases). The V end was cut by 0 bases, the J end by 3 bases, with 9 bases between. From germline, CDR1 is MNHEY and CDR2 SVGAGI. CDR3 size: 14 residues.

CDR3 region: CASSFTGTGNYNEQFF. CDR3 DNA: TGCGCCAGCAGCTTTACCGGGACAGGGAACTACAATGAGCAGTTCTTC. The chain recombines TRBV5-1 with TRBJ2-1, with 9 bases aligning to TRBD1. From germline, CDR1 is SGHRS and CDR2 YFSETQ. J was trimmed by 3 bases and V by 2 bases; bases with no gene match: 6. CDR3 length: 16 residues.

This chain connects TRBV25-1 to TRBJ2-2; D is unclear. Germline V gene lookup returns CDR1 MGHDK and CDR2 SYGVNS. CDR3 size: 13 residues. V was shortened by 6 bases and J by 5 bases, with 10 bases between the two germline ends. This chain's CDR3 is CASRKQITGELFF. CDR3 sequence (DNA): TGTGCCAGCAGAAAACAGATAACCGGGGAGCTGTTTTTT. The full variable domain, with the rest looked up from reference TRBV25-1 and TRBJ2-2, is EADIYQTPRYLVIGTGKKITLECSQTMGHDKMYWYQQDPGMELHLIHYSYGVNSTEKGDLSSESTVSRIRTEHFPLTLESARPSHTSQYLCASRKQITGELFFGEGSRLTVL.